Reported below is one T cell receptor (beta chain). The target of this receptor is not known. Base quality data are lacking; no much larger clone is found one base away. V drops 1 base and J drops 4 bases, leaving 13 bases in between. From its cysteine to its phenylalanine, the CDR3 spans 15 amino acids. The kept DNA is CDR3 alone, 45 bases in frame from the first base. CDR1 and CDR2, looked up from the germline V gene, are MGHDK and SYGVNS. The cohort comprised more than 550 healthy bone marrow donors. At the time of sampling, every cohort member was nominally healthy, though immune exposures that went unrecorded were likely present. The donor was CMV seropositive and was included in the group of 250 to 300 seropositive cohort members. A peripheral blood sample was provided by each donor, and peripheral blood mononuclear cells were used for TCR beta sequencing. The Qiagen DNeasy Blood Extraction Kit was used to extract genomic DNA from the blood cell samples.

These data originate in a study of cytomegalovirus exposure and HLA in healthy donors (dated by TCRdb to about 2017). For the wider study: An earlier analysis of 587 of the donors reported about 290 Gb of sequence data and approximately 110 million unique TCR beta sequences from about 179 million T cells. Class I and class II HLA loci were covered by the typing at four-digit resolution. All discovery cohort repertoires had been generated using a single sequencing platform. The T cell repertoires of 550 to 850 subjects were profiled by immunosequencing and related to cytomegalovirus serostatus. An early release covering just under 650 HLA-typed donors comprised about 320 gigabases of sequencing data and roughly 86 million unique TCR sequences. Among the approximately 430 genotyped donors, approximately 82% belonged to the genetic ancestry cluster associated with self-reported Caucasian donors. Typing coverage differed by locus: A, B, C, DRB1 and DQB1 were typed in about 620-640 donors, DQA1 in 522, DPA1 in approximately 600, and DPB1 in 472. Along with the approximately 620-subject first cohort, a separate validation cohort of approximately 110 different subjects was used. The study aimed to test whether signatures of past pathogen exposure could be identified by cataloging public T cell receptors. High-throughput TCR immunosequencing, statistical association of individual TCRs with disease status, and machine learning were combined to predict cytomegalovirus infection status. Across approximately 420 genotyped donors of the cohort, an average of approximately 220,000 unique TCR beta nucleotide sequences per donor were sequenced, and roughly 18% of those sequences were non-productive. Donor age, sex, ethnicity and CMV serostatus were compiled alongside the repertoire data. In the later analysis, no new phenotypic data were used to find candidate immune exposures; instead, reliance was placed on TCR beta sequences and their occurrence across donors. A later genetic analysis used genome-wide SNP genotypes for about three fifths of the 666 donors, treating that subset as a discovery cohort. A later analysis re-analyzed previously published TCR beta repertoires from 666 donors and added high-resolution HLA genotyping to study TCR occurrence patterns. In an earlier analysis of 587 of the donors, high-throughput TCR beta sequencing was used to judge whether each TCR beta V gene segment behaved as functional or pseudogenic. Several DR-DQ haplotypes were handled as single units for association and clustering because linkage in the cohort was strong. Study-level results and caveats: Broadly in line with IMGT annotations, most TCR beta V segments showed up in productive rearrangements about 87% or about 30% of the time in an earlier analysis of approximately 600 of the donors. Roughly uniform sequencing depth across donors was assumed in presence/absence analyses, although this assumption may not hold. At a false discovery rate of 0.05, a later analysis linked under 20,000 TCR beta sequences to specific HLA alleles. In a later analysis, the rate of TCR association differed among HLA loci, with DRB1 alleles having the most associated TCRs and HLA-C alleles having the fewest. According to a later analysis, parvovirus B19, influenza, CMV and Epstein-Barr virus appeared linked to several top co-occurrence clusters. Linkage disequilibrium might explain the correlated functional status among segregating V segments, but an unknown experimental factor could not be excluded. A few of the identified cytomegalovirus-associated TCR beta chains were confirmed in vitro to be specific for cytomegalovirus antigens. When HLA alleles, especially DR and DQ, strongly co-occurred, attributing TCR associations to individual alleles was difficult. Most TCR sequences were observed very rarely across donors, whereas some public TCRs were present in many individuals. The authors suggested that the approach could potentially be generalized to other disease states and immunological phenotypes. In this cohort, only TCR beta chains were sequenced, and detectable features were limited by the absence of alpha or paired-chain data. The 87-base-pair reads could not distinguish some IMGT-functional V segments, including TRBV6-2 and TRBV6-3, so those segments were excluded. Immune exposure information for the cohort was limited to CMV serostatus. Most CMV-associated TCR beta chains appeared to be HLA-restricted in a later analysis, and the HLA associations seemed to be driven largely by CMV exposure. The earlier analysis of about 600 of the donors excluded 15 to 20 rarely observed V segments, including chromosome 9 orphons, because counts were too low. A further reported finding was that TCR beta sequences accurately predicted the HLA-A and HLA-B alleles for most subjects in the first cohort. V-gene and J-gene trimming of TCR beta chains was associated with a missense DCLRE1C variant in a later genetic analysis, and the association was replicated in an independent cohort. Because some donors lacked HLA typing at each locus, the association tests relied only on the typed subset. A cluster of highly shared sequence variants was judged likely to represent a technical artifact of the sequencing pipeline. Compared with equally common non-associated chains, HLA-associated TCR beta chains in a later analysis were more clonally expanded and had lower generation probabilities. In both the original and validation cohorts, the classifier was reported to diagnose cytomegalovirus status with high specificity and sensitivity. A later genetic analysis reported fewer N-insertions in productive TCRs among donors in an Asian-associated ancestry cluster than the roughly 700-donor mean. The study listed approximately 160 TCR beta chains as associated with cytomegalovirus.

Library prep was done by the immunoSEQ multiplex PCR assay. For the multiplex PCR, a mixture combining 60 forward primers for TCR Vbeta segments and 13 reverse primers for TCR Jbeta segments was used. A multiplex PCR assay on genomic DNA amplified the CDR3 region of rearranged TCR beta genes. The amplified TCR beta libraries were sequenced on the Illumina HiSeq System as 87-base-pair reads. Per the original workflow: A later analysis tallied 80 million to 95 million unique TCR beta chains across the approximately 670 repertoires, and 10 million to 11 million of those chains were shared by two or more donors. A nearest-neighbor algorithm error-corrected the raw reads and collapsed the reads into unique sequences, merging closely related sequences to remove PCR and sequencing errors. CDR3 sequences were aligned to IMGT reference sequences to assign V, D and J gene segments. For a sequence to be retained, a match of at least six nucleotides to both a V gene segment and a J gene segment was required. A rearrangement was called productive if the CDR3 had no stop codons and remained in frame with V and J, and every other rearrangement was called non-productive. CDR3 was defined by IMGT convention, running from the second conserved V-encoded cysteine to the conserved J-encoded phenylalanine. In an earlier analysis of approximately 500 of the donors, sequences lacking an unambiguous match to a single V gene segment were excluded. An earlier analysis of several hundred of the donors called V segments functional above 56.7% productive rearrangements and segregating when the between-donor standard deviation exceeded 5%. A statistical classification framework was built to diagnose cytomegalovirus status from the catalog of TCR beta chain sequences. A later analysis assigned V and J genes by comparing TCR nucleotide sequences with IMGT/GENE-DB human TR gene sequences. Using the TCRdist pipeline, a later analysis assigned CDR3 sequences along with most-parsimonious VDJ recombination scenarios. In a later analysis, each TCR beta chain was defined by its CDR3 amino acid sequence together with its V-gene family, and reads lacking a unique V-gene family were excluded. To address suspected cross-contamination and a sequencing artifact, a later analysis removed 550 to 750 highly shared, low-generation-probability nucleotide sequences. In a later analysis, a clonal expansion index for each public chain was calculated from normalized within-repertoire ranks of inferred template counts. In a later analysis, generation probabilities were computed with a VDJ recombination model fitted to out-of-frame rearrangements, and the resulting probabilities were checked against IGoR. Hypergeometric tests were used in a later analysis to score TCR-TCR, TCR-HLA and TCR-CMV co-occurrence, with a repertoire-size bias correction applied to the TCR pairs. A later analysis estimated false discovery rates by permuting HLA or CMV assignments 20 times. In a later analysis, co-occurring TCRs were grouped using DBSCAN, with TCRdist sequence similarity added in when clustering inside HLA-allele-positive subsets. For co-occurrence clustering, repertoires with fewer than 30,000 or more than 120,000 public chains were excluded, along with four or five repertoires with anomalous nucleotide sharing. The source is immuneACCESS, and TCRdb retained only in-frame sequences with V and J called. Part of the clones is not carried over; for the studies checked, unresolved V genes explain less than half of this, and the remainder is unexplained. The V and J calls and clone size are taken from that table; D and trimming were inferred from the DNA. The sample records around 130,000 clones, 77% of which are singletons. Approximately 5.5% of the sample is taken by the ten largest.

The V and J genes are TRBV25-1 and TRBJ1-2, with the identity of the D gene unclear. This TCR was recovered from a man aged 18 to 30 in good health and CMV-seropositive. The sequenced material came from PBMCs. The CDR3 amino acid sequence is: CASSEWGDPSYGYTF. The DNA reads TGTGCCAGCAGTGAATGGGGAGACCCTAGCTATGGCTACACCTTC.